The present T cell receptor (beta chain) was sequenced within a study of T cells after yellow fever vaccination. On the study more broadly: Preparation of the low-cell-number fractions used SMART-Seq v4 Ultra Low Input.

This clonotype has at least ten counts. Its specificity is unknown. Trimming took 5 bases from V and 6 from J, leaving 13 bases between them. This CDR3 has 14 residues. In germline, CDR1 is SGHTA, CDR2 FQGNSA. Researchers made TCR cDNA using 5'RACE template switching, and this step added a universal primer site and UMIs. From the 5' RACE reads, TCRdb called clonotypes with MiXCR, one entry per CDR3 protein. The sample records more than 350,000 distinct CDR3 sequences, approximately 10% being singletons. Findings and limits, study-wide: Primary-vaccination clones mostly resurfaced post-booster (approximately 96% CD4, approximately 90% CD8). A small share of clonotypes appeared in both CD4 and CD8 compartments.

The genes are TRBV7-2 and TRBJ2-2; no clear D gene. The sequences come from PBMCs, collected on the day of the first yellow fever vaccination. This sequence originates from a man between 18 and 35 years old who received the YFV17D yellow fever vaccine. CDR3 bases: TGTGCCAGCAGCCCGTCCCCACCGGCCGGGGAGCTGTTTTTT. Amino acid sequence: CASSPSPPAGELFF.